This T cell receptor beta chain was sequenced in a study of post-analysis software for immune sequencing data. Study as a whole: Relapsing-remitting, secondary progressive and progressive-relapsing forms of multiple sclerosis all featured among disease courses.

V was shortened by 0 bases and J by 0 bases, with 12 bases between the two germline ends. Germline V CDR1 and CDR2: MNHEY, SVGAGI. This CDR3 comprises 18 residues. Study conclusions and caveats: Under the F measure, samples that were prepared in one batch clustered strongly together. The study found TRBV5-6, TRBV5-1 and TRBV20-1 among a few TRBV segments more frequent in patients than controls.

Researchers reported that TCR beta cDNA libraries carried unique molecular identifiers. TCRdb itself ran the PCR reads through MiXCR, one entry per CDR3 protein. In the table there are some 190,000 distinct CDR3 sequences, around 29% of which are singletons. In the case of this clonotype: Its antigen is currently unknown.

The receptor was derived from a girl younger than 18 with multiple sclerosis. This chain joins TRBV6-5 and TRBJ2-6; D remains unclear. The sequenced sample consisted of blood. CDR3 DNA: TGTGCCAGCAGTTACTCGGCCCCATCCTACTCTGGGGCCAACGTCCTGACTTTC. It translates to CASSYSAPSYSGANVLTF.